A selection of T cell receptor beta chains follows, all from one sample in a study of T cell responses to AZD1222 COVID-19 vaccine. Data came from immunoSEQ multiplex PCR; TCRdb stores just in-frame clones and leaves some out. Counted here are about 84,000 clones, 86% occurring once; the ten biggest clones make up about 6%. The sequencing here drew on peripheral blood, taken 28 days after the second AZD1222 dose. The receptors originated from an adult who received the AZD1222 COVID-19 vaccine. The CDR3 runs from the conserved cysteine through the conserved F or W. Fields, in order: V gene, clone size, D gene, J gene, CDR3 protein, CDR3 DNA. The D gene is left open where the match is weak. Some rows mark clone size as missing; the rest say once, few, many or name a class of expanded clone.

TRBV9	-	-	TRBJ1-3	CASSVESSGNTIYF	TGTGCCAGCAGCGTAGAATCTTCGGGAAACACCATATATTTT
TRBV5-1	-	-	TRBJ2-7	CASSPRANQVEQYF	TGCGCCAGCAGCCCCCGGGCGAACCAGGTCGAGCAGTACTTC
TRBV5-1	-	-	TRBJ2-2	CASSRKPDGGNTGELFF	TGCGCCAGCAGCCGCAAACCGGACGGGGGGAACACCGGGGAGCTGTTTTTT
TRBV19	-	TRBD1	TRBJ2-6	CASSLRTGKGTGANVLTF	TGTGCCAGTAGCCTCCGGACAGGGAAAGGAACTGGGGCCAACGTCCTGACTTTC
TRBV27	-	-	TRBJ1-6	CASRWTSSYNSPLHF	TGTGCCAGCAGGTGGACCTCCTCCTATAATTCACCCCTCCACTTT
TRBV27	-	-	TRBJ1-3	CASSPRPGANTIYF	TGTGCCAGCAGCCCTCGTCCGGGGGCTAACACCATATATTTT
TRBV28	-	-	TRBJ2-2	CASSLALGRDHTGELFF	TGTGCCAGCAGTTTAGCTCTGGGCAGGGACCACACCGGGGAGCTGTTTTTT
TRBV7-2	-	TRBD1	TRBJ1-2	CASSRDSYGYTF	TGTGCCAGCAGCAGGGACAGCTATGGCTACACCTTC
TRBV28	-	-	TRBJ1-2	CASSLEAHYGYTF	TGTGCCAGCAGTTTAGAGGCACACTATGGCTACACCTTC
TRBV27	-	TRBD1	TRBJ2-7	CASSLGSPGQGSYEQYF	TGTGCCAGCAGTTTAGGTTCGCCGGGACAGGGCTCCTACGAGCAGTACTTC
TRBV5-8	-	TRBD1	TRBJ2-2	CASSPGQGTGELFF	TGTGCCAGCAGCCCTGGACAGGGGACCGGGGAGCTGTTTTTT
TRBV28	-	-	TRBJ1-3	CASSRTGLGNTIYF	TGTGCCAGCAGTCGGACGGGACTCGGAAACACCATATATTTT
TRBV9	-	-	TRBJ2-4	CASSVDPRGAEAAKNIQYF	TGTGCCAGCAGCGTAGACCCCCGGGGGGCTGAGGCAGCCAAAAACATTCAGTACTTC
TRBV3-1/TRBV3-2	-	-	TRBJ1-3	CASSHRTLGNTIYF	TGTGCCAGCAGCCACAGGACATTGGGAAACACCATATATTTT
TRBV28	-	-	TRBJ1-1	CASREGNDGRAFF	TGTGCCAGCAGAGAGGGGAACGACGGGCGGGCTTTCTTT
TRBV7-9	-	-	TRBJ1-5	CASSLYGEGVQPQHF	TGTGCCAGCAGCTTATACGGGGAGGGAGTTCAGCCCCAGCATTTT
TRBV18	-	TRBD1	TRBJ1-5	CASSPRGDRGQPQHF	TGTGCCAGCTCACCACGCGGGGACAGGGGTCAGCCCCAGCATTTT
TRBV3-1/TRBV3-2	few	-	TRBJ2-1	CASSQLLSSHDPYNEQFF	TGTGCCAGCAGCCAACTCCTGTCTAGCCACGACCCCTACAATGAGCAGTTCTTC
TRBV7-5	-	-	TRBJ2-7	CARSSPGGNHEQYF	TGTGCCAGAAGCTCCCCGGGGGGGAATCACGAGCAGTACTTC
TRBV6-5	-	TRBD1	TRBJ2-5	CASSYTTGAPWTQYF	TGTGCCAGCAGTTACACAACAGGGGCGCCGTGGACCCAGTACTTC
TRBV7-9	-	-	TRBJ1-4	CASSLEQSEKLFF	TGTGCCAGCAGCTTAGAACAGTCCGAAAAACTGTTTTTT
TRBV19	-	-	TRBJ2-3	CASSIIPSTDTQYF	TGTGCCAGTAGTATAATCCCTAGCACAGATACGCAGTATTTT
TRBV6-5	-	-	TRBJ2-5	CASSPPGRETQYF	TGTGCCAGCAGCCCCCCGGGCCGAGAGACCCAGTACTTC
TRBV7-9	-	TRBD2	TRBJ2-2	CASSFILAGEPGELFF	TGTGCCAGCAGCTTCATACTAGCGGGAGAACCCGGGGAGCTGTTTTTT
TRBV10-2	-	TRBD1	TRBJ2-7	CASRGRDRVGEQYF	TGCGCCAGCAGAGGCCGGGACAGGGTGGGCGAGCAGTACTTC
TRBV6-2/TRBV6-3	once	-	TRBJ1-2	CASSSQGGKAYGYTF	TGTGCCAGCAGTTCCCAGGGAGGGAAGGCCTATGGCTACACCTTC
TRBV10-3	-	-	TRBJ1-6	CAISEGVSSYNSPLHF	TGTGCCATCAGTGAAGGGGTCAGCTCCTATAATTCACCCCTCCACTTT
TRBV27	-	-	TRBJ1-2	CASSNRQADYGYTF	TGTGCCAGCAGCAACCGACAGGCCGACTATGGCTACACCTTC
TRBV30	-	-	TRBJ1-3	CAWGKGRATGSGNTIYF	TGTGCCTGGGGAAAGGGCCGGGCTACTGGCTCTGGAAACACCATATATTTT
TRBV5-1	-	-	TRBJ1-3	CASSLAGNSGNTIYF	TGCGCCAGCAGCTTGGCGGGTAACTCTGGAAACACCATATATTTT
TRBV27	-	-	TRBJ1-5	CASRPGQEHHQPQHF	TGTGCCAGCAGGCCGGGGCAGGAGCACCATCAGCCCCAGCATTTT
TRBV3-1/TRBV3-2	-	-	TRBJ2-1	CASSRPGASSYNEQFF	TGTGCCAGCAGCCGCCCCGGGGCCAGCTCCTACAATGAGCAGTTCTTC
TRBV30	-	-	TRBJ2-4	CAWTPSRADIQYF	TGTGCCTGGACCCCCAGCAGGGCGGACATTCAGTACTTC
TRBV19	few	-	TRBJ1-2	CASSGLGAGRENGYTF	TGTGCCAGTAGCGGGCTCGGGGCAGGACGGGAGAATGGCTACACCTTC
TRBV10-3	-	TRBD1	TRBJ1-5	CAISWGQGSNQPQHF	TGTGCCATCAGTTGGGGACAGGGTAGCAATCAGCCCCAGCATTTT
TRBV5-6	-	-	TRBJ1-2	CASSPSTSGNYGYTF	TGTGCCAGCAGCCCCTCGACAAGCGGGAACTATGGCTACACCTTC
TRBV18	-	-	TRBJ1-2	CASSPPDVGWDYGYTF	TGTGCCAGCTCACCACCGGACGTGGGCTGGGACTATGGCTACACCTTC
TRBV3-1/TRBV3-2	-	-	TRBJ2-5	CASSQGEDQETQYF	TGTGCCAGCAGCCAAGGCGAAGATCAAGAGACCCAGTACTTC
TRBV20-1	-	-	TRBJ2-1	CSARQVYGQFF	TGCAGTGCGAGACAGGTCTATGGGCAGTTCTTC
TRBV7-6	-	-	TRBJ1-3	CASSLDGGARNTIYF	TGTGCCAGCAGCTTAGACGGGGGGGCGAGAAACACCATATATTTT
TRBV5-4	-	-	TRBJ2-3	CASTDSRQVGSTDTQYF	TGTGCCAGCACCGACTCCCGGCAGGTGGGGAGCACAGATACGCAGTATTTT
TRBV4-3	-	-	TRBJ1-1	CASSPTGTNTEAFF	TGCGCCAGCAGCCCGACAGGAACTAACACTGAAGCTTTCTTT
TRBV27	-	-	TRBJ1-6	CASSLTSGPYNSPLHF	TGTGCCAGCAGTTTAACGTCCGGCCCCTATAATTCACCCCTCCACTTT
TRBV18	-	-	TRBJ1-1	CASSPMEVGPGTEAFF	TGTGCCAGCTCACCAATGGAGGTCGGGCCCGGGACTGAAGCTTTCTTT
TRBV2	-	-	TRBJ1-2	CASSVQVNYGYTF	TGTGCCAGCAGTGTGCAGGTTAACTATGGCTACACCTTC
TRBV6-2/TRBV6-3	once	TRBD2	TRBJ2-7	CASSTTSGSLGEQYF	TGTGCCAGCAGTACCACTAGCGGGAGCTTGGGCGAGCAGTACTTC
TRBV11-2	-	TRBD2	TRBJ2-1	CASSLVTGGTYNEQFF	TGTGCCAGCAGCTTAGTGACGGGGGGGACCTACAATGAGCAGTTCTTC
TRBV7-9	-	-	TRBJ1-3	CASSLRGTGNTIYF	TGTGCCAGCAGCTTACGCGGTACTGGAAACACCATATATTTT
TRBV5-1	-	TRBD1	TRBJ2-5	CASGTGTDTVETQYF	TGCGCCAGCGGAACCGGGACAGACACCGTTGAGACCCAGTACTTC
TRBV9	few	-	TRBJ1-2	CASSVAEGSYGYTF	TGTGCCAGCAGCGTAGCTGAGGGGTCCTATGGCTACACCTTC
TRBV12-3/TRBV12-4	-	-	TRBJ1-3	CASSLLNTIYF	TGTGCCAGCAGTTTATTAAACACCATATATTTT
TRBV28	-	-	TRBJ2-1	CASKRTANNEQFF	TGTGCCAGCAAAAGGACTGCCAACAATGAGCAGTTCTTC
TRBV19	-	-	TRBJ1-2	CASSIGGSVNYGYTF	TGTGCCAGTAGTATTGGGGGCAGCGTTAACTATGGCTACACCTTC
TRBV7-6	-	-	TRBJ1-2	CASSPSPVGTGVSYGYTF	TGTGCCAGCAGCCCGAGTCCCGTGGGCACGGGTGTTTCCTATGGCTACACCTTC
TRBV6-1	-	-	TRBJ1-1	CASSDRNSLRAFF	TGTGCCAGCAGTGACCGGAACAGTCTCCGAGCTTTCTTT
TRBV30	-	-	TRBJ1-6	CAWTPLGGPDSPLHF	TGTGCCTGGACCCCCCTGGGGGGGCCGGATTCACCCCTCCACTTT
TRBV28	-	-	TRBJ2-7	CASSLYGEQYF	TGTGCCAGCAGTTTATATGGGGAGCAGTACTTC
TRBV5-1	-	-	TRBJ1-3	CASSLGGGNSGNTIYF	TGCGCCAGCAGCTTAGGTGGGGGGAACTCTGGAAACACCATATATTTT
TRBV5-1	-	-	TRBJ1-2	CASSFPGGEGGYTF	TGCGCCAGCAGCTTCCCGGGAGGGGAGGGTGGCTACACCTTC
TRBV27	-	-	TRBJ2-2	CASSLNGGGAHTGELFF	TGTGCCAGCAGCCTGAATGGCGGGGGCGCCCACACCGGGGAGCTGTTTTTT